The T cell receptor (beta chain) described here comes from a study of identical twins. TCRdb recomputed calls from the 5' RACE reads with MiXCR, one row per CDR3 protein. Of 1,800,000 or so distinct CDR3 sequences listed, about 32% are singletons. The CDR3 spans 16 residues. Germline lookup yields CDR1 MNHEY and CDR2 SVGEGT. The J segment lost 1 base and the V segment lost 7 bases, leaving 11 bases of the junction unmatched. The genes are TRBV6-2 or TRBV6-3 and TRBJ2-3, with 7 bases that match TRBD2. The sequenced material came from cord blood. This clonotype was sampled from a newborn girl in good health. CDR3 in DNA: TGTGCCAGCACCCCTGGGAGGGTAAAGGGCACAGATACGCAGTATTTT. Encoded protein: CASTPGRVKGTDTQYF.